One sample yielded the 24 T cell receptor beta chains listed below, sequenced in a study of OX40 agonist ivuxolimab in advanced cancers. The protocol was immunoSEQ multiplex PCR, while the TCRdb copy is restricted to in-frame clones and leaves out a portion. The repertoire holds around 70,000 clones, with 80% to 90% as singletons. The source was CD4+ or CD8+ T cells sorted from blood, collected in a trial of the OX40 agonist ivuxolimab. Receptors were obtained from an adult with an advanced solid tumor such as melanoma, head and neck, liver or kidney cancer.

This chain links TRBV5-1 with TRBJ2-2, with 8 bases matching TRBD2. V lost 3 bases, J lost 2 bases, and 3 bases stayed unmatched. Germline V lookup: CDR1 SGHRS, CDR2 YFSETQ. The CDR3 loop spans 15 amino acids. The CDR3 protein is CASSSGLANTGELFF. As DNA, the CDR3 is TGCGCCAGCAGCTCAGGACTAGCCAACACCGGGGAGCTGTTTTTT. The entire variable domain, with the rest obtained from reference TRBV5-1 and TRBJ2-2, is as follows: KAGVTQTPRYLIKTRGQQVTLSCSPISGHRSVSWYQQTPGQGLQFLFEYFSETQRNKGNFPGRFSGRQFSNSRSEMNVSTLELGDSALYLCASSSGLANTGELFFGEGSRLTVL.

The J gene is TRBJ1-1, the V gene TRBV2; no clear D. Germline V CDR1 and CDR2: SNHLY, FYNNEI. CDR3 length equals 13 residues. Trimming stripped 8 bases from V and 0 bases from J, with 10 bases between. CDR3 bases: TGTGCCAGCGGAGGAGGCATGAACACTGAAGCTTTCTTT. Its protein product is CASGGGMNTEAFF. Full variable domain (outside the CDR3, taken from reference TRBV2 and TRBJ1-1): EPEVTQTPSHQVTQMGQEVILRCVPISNHLYFYWYRQILGQKVEFLVSFYNNEISEKSEIFDDQFSVERPDGSNFTLKIRSTKLEDSAMYFCASGGGMNTEAFFGQGTRLTVV.

The chain couples TRBV2 to TRBJ1-3; weak D call: TRBD1 (5 bases). CDR1 is SNHLY, CDR2 FYNNEI, per germline. V was trimmed by 6 bases and J by 4 bases, leaving 13 bases between them. This CDR3 comprises 14 residues. In DNA form, the CDR3 reads TGTGCCAGCAGCCCCGGGACTTCCGGAAACACCATATATTTT. Its protein product is CASSPGTSGNTIYF.

The rearrangement links TRBV28 to TRBJ1-4, with D maybe TRBD1 (5 bases). CDR3 length: 15 amino acids. Per the germline V gene, CDR1 is MDHEN and CDR2 is SYDVKM. The V end was cut by 6 bases, the J end by 10 bases, with 21 bases between. Here the CDR3 reads CASSPGGGDRGKLFF. The CDR3 DNA follows: TGTGCCAGCAGCCCCGGGGGAGGGGACCGTGGAAAACTGTTTTTT.

Of note for this clone: One junction end disagrees with the germline gene, perhaps due to a read error. The chain combines TRBV7-9 with TRBJ1-5; no reliable D call. Germline CDR1 and CDR2: SEHNR and FQNEAQ (reference sequence). The CDR3 has 13 amino acids. The CDR3 DNA follows: TGTGCCAGCAGCCCCGGCCCCTATCAGCCCCGGCATTTT. It yields the protein CASSPGPYQPRHF.

The chain links TRBV10-3 to TRBJ1-1; 9 bases fit TRBD1. CDR3 size: 16 residues. The germline V gene has CDR1 ENHRY and CDR2 SYGVKD. After removal of 6 bases from V and 0 bases from J, the junction contained 8 bases not matched to a gene. CDR3 DNA: TGTGCCATCAGCGCTGGGGGACAGGGAGTGAACACTGAAGCTTTCTTT. As protein: CAISAGGQGVNTEAFF.

The rearrangement links TRBV7-2 to TRBJ2-7, with 8 bases identical to TRBD1. Germline loops: CDR1 SGHTA, CDR2 FQGNSA. CDR3 length: 13 amino acids. J was trimmed by 5 bases and V by 2 bases; bases with no gene match: 2. CDR3 DNA sequence: TGTGCCAGCAGCTTACAGGGGGCCAACGAGCAGTACTTC. It yields the protein CASSLQGANEQYF.

The table lists this clone with a few counts. The rearrangement links TRBV7-2 to TRBJ1-3; 11 bases match TRBD1. Per the germline V gene, CDR1 is SGHTA and CDR2 is FQGNSA. The V and J ends lost 6 bases and 4 bases, in that order; junction bases with no gene match: 8. The CDR3 is 16 residues long. The chain's CDR3 is CASRPGQGAWGNTIYF. As DNA, the CDR3 is TGTGCCAGCAGGCCAGGACAGGGGGCATGGGGAAACACCATATATTTT.

The CDR3 region is CASSLYVGGAGTQYF. The CDR3 nucleotides are TGTGCCAGCAGCTTGTACGTAGGGGGTGCCGGGACCCAGTACTTC. The chain carries TRBV5-8 and TRBJ2-5; TRBD1 might be the D (6 bases). Germline V CDR1 and CDR2: SGHTS, YDEGEE. Between the trimmed V and J ends, which lost 1 base and 7 bases, there was a span of 17 bases. This CDR3 comprises 15 residues.

This clone ranks as medium-sized (0.01 to 0.1%). The chain uses TRBV4-1 and TRBJ1-1, with TRBD1 as a possible D gene (5 bases). The CDR3 totals 14 residues. V was clipped by 4 bases and J by 5 bases, with 14 bases between them. Germline-derived CDR1 and CDR2 are MGHRA and YSYEKL. In DNA form, the CDR3 reads TGCGCCAGCAGCCGGGGAGGACATCCAACTGAAGCTTTCTTT. As protein: CASSRGGHPTEAFF.

A single count supports this clone. J is TRBJ1-2 and V is TRBV5-1; 7 nucleotides line up with TRBD1. Germline CDR1 is SGHRS and CDR2 is YFSETQ. Trimming at V came to 4 bases and at J to 4 bases, leaving 10 bases not matched to a gene. The CDR3 has 15 residues. This CDR3 reads CASSPGTELLYGYTF. The CDR3 bases are TGCGCCAGCAGCCCCGGGACAGAGCTGCTCTATGGCTACACCTTC.

The chain carries TRBV6-4 and TRBJ2-1; D gene ambiguous. The germline V and J ends were trimmed by 5 bases and 5 bases, with 19 bases remaining between them. Germline V gene lookup returns CDR1 MRHNA and CDR2 SNTAGT. There are 16 residues in the CDR3. The CDR3 loop is CASSTMTYKSDNEQFF. Here the CDR3 DNA reads TGTGCCAGCAGTACAATGACATATAAGTCCGACAATGAGCAGTTCTTC.

The chain uses TRBV27 and TRBJ2-2; either TRBD1 or TRBD2 may fit D (5 bases each). The CDR3 spans 16 residues. Germline V gives CDR1 MNHEY, CDR2 SMNVEV (reference sequence). The ends were cut back, 1 base at V and 5 bases at J, with 14 bases in the middle. The CDR3 nucleotides are TGTGCCAGCAGTTTATGGGCAGGGTCGGGGACCGGGGAGCTGTTTTTT. Its protein product is CASSLWAGSGTGELFF.

The chain carries TRBV7-2 and TRBJ2-5; 14 nucleotides line up with TRBD2. This CDR3 spans 17 amino acids. V was clipped by 5 bases and J by 5 bases; unmatched bases: 10. Per the germline V gene, CDR1 is SGHTA and CDR2 is FQGNSA. CDR3 protein: CASSGGTTSGGVETQYF. CDR3 nucleotides: TGTGCCAGCAGCGGTGGTACGACTAGCGGGGGGGTTGAGACCCAGTACTTC.

This chain connects TRBV7-2 to TRBJ2-7; TRBD1 matches at 9 bases. The V gene's germline CDR1 is SGHTA and CDR2 FQGNSA. This CDR3 is built from 15 residues. With 5 bases clipped from V and 4 bases from J, the junction kept 9 bases outside the gene matches. CDR3 protein: CASSRMRGTGYEQYF. The CDR3 DNA reads as TGTGCCAGCAGCCGGATGCGTGGGACAGGGTACGAGCAGTACTTC.

The chain carries TRBV2 and TRBJ1-1; D not resolved. The CDR3 has 14 residues. V was cut by 3 bases and J by 1 base, with 9 bases left in between. The V gene's germline CDR1 is SNHLY and CDR2 FYNNEI. The CDR3 DNA follows: TGTGCCAGCAGTGACGGGTGGGAGAACACTGAAGCTTTCTTT. Translated: CASSDGWENTEAFF.

This chain's CDR3 is CASSVEARGGTEAFF. The CDR3 DNA is TGTGCCAGCAGCGTAGAGGCCAGGGGAGGCACTGAAGCTTTCTTT. This chain uses TRBV9 with TRBJ1-1; tentative D call: TRBD1 (6 bases). V lost 0 bases and J 4 bases, leaving 13 bases between the germline ends. The CDR3 is made up of 15 amino acids. Per the germline V gene, CDR1 is SGDLS and CDR2 is YYNGEE.

CDR3 region: CASRGFGSQGATQYF. The CDR3 nucleotides read TGTGCCAGCAGGGGGTTTGGGAGTCAGGGGGCGACCCAGTACTTC. V usage is TRBV2 and J usage is TRBJ2-5; 8 bases are shared with TRBD1. The CDR3 totals 15 residues. The trim removed 6 bases at V and 7 bases at J, leaving 13 bases unmatched. The germline gives CDR1 SNHLY, CDR2 FYNNEI.

The genes are TRBV7-9 and TRBJ1-1, with D possibly matching TRBD1 (5 bases). This CDR3 region has 13 residues. V gave up 2 bases and J gave up 5 bases, with 9 bases separating them. From germline, CDR1 is SEHNR and CDR2 FQNEAQ (reference sequence). The CDR3 DNA is TGTGCCAGCAGCTTACAAGGGGAAACTGAAGCTTTCTTT. It yields the protein CASSLQGETEAFF.

The V and J genes are TRBV27 and TRBJ2-3, with 7 bases lining up with TRBD1. V dropped 8 bases and J dropped 1; count of bases not matched to a gene: 3. The CDR3 covers 13 residues. CDR1 MNHEY and CDR2 SMNVEV come from the germline V gene (reference sequence). CDR3 sequence (DNA): TGTGCCAGCCGGGACAGCGGCACAGATACGCAGTATTTT. Residues: CASRDSGTDTQYF.

This clone has just one count. This chain links TRBV7-2 with TRBJ2-2; 10 bases fit TRBD2. Germline CDR1 and CDR2: SGHTA and FQGNSA. After removal of 5 bases from V and 6 bases from J, the junction contained 6 bases not matched to a gene. The CDR3 is 15 amino acids. This CDR3 reads CASSTGLARPGELFF. CDR3 coding DNA: TGTGCCAGCAGCACGGGACTAGCGCGTCCCGGGGAGCTGTTTTTT. Full variable domain (rest looked up from reference TRBV7-2 and TRBJ2-2): GAGVSQSPSNKVTEKGKDVELRCDPISGHTALYWYRQSLGQGLEFLIYFQGNSAPDKSGLPSDRFSAERTGGSVSTLTIQRTQQEDSAVYLCASSTGLARPGELFFGEGSRLTVL.

DNA of the CDR3: TGCGCCAGCAGCCATCCCCATGGAAACACCATATATTTT. Residues: CASSHPHGNTIYF. V and J are TRBV4-1 and TRBJ1-3; D is unresolved. The ends were cut back, 3 bases at V and 3 bases at J, with 6 bases in the middle. Germline values: CDR1 MGHRA, CDR2 YSYEKL. The CDR3 runs 13 residues.

This clone was counted only a few times. The genes are TRBV2 and TRBJ2-1, with 13 bases identical to TRBD2. From germline, CDR1 is SNHLY and CDR2 FYNNEI. V shed 7 bases and J 9 bases; nucleotides not matched to a gene: 6. This CDR3 region has 14 residues. The CDR3 is CASTGGTSGAEQFF. DNA for the CDR3: TGTGCCAGCACGGGGGGGACTAGCGGGGCTGAGCAGTTCTTC.

The chain combines TRBV18 with TRBJ1-1; possible D gene TRBD1, 5 bases. CDR3 length: 14 amino acids. The ends were cut back, 1 base at V and 0 bases at J, with 6 bases in the middle. Germline-derived CDR1 and CDR2 are KGHSH and LQKENI. The CDR3 loop is CASSPQGVNTEAFF. DNA for the CDR3: TGTGCCAGCTCACCACAAGGGGTGAACACTGAAGCTTTCTTT.